The 26 T cell receptor beta chains given below trace back to one sample, sequenced in a study of T cell repertoires in cytomegalovirus infection. The antigens for these receptors are not known. TCRdb re-called the reads through MiXCR, storing one row per CDR3 protein. This table holds 750,000 to 900,000 distinct CDR3 sequences, almost 30% found once. This specimen was cultured CD8+ T cells from PBMCs, taken from culture after CMV antigen stimulation. The receptor source for this set is a human donor in good health (CMV status not recorded). Some clones in this sample may be carry-over from other donors' samples.

This clonotype appeared many times. V usage is TRBV27 and J usage is TRBJ2-1; 9 positions agree with TRBD1. There are 15 residues in the CDR3. The germline V gene has CDR1 MNHEY and CDR2 SMNVEV (reference sequence). Unmatched junction bases numbered 9, after V lost 4 bases and J lost 8 bases. CDR3 in amino acids: CASSSPGQGRHEQFF. The CDR3 DNA is TGTGCCAGCAGTTCACCGGGACAGGGCAGGCATGAGCAGTTCTTC.

V usage is TRBV20-1 and J usage is TRBJ1-1, with 7 bases aligning to TRBD1. CDR3 length: 13 amino acids. Losses at the gene ends were 0 bases for V and 6 bases for J; bases not matched to a gene: 4. From germline, CDR1 is DFQATT and CDR2 SNEGSKA (reference sequence). CDR3 in amino acids: CSARDNRGPEAFF. In DNA, the CDR3 is TGCAGTGCTAGAGATAATAGGGGGCCTGAAGCTTTCTTT.

This sequence joins TRBV6-6 and TRBJ1-1, with D possibly TRBD1 on 6 matching bases. The V end lost 4 bases, the J end lost 1 base, and 13 bases lay between the germline ends. The CDR3 totals 15 residues. CDR1 and CDR2 from the germline V gene are MNHNY and SVGAGI (reference sequence). DNA of the CDR3: TGTGCCAGCAGTTCCCCGAGACAGGCGAACACTGAAGCTTTCTTT. Translated, it gives CASSSPRQANTEAFF.

The chain employs TRBV29-1 and TRBJ2-3, with D perhaps matching TRBD1 (5 bases). The CDR3 runs to 14 residues. In germline, CDR1 is SQVTM, CDR2 ANQGSEA. V shed 0 bases and J shed 4 bases, with 11 bases lying between them. The CDR3 nucleotides are TGCAGCGTTGAAGACAGGGTATCGCCAGATACGCAGTATTTT. Translating it yields CSVEDRVSPDTQYF.

CDR3 region: CASSLGGTLAYNEQFF. The CDR3 DNA reads TGTGCCAGCAGCCTGGGGGGGACACTTGCCTACAATGAGCAGTTCTTC. This chain connects TRBV5-5 to TRBJ2-1, with D tentatively TRBD2 (7 bases). Trimming cost V 4 bases and J 2 bases, with 16 bases left between them. Germline V gene lookup returns CDR1 SGHKS and CDR2 YYEKEE (reference sequence). This CDR3 is built from 16 residues.

This clonotype was seen a handful of times. The rearrangement uses TRBV5-5 and TRBJ2-3; 9 bases match TRBD1. The CDR3 is 16 amino acids. The V gene end was trimmed by 3 bases and the J gene end by 2 bases; junction bases not matched to a gene: 7. CDR1 is SGHKS and CDR2 is YYEKEE in the germline V gene (reference sequence). The CDR3 reads CASSYRDREITDTQYF. CDR3 in DNA: TGTGCCAGCAGCTACCGGGACAGGGAAATCACAGATACGCAGTATTTT. The whole variable domain, filled in from reference TRBV5-5 and TRBJ2-3, reads DAGVTQSPTHLIKTRGQQVTLRCSPISGHKSVSWYQQVLGQGPQFIFQYYEKEERGRGNFPDRFSARQFPNYSSELNVNALLLGDSALYLCASSYRDREITDTQYFGPGTRLTVL.

V gene TRBV7-3 combines with J gene TRBJ2-1, with D unresolved. The CDR3 consists of 16 residues. Germline V gene data show CDR1 as SGHTA and CDR2 as FQGTGA. Trimming stripped 2 bases from V and 0 bases from J, with 11 bases between. For the CDR3, the DNA is TGTGCCAGCAGCTTAGTAGGTCCAAGCTCCTACAATGAGCAGTTCTTC. Protein sequence: CASSLVGPSSYNEQFF.

In this sample, this clonotype turned up a few times. The J gene is TRBJ2-1, the V gene TRBV14; no clear D. Germline V gives CDR1 SGHDN, CDR2 FVKESK. The V gene lost 1 base and the J gene lost 4 bases, with 5 bases spanning the gap. This CDR3 has 13 amino acids. In DNA, the CDR3 is TGTGCCAGCAGCCAAGTTCAGTACAATGAGCAGTTCTTC. This encodes CASSQVQYNEQFF.

This clonotype was observed a handful of times. The chain links TRBV12-5 to TRBJ2-2; tentative D call: TRBD2 (6 bases). Trimming took 0 bases from V and 3 from J, leaving 17 bases between them. The CDR3 has 18 amino acids. Germline CDR1 LGHNT, CDR2 FRNRAP. The CDR3 DNA is TGTGCTAGTGGTTTGGTCGCGGGACCCACAAGCCACACCGGGGAGCTGTTTTTT. Protein: CASGLVAGPTSHTGELFF.

This clonotype was seen just once. This chain joins TRBV14 and TRBJ1-5; TRBD1 might be the D (5 bases). CDR1 is SGHDN and CDR2 is FVKESK in the germline V gene. This CDR3 has 18 residues. V lost 2 bases to trimming and J lost 1 base, with 18 bases between them. As DNA, the CDR3 is TGTGCCAGCAGCCAACAGGGTAGGACGGGGATAAGCAATCAGCCCCAGCATTTT. Its translation: CASSQQGRTGISNQPQHF.

V gene TRBV3-1 combines with J gene TRBJ2-1; D is possibly TRBD2 (7 bases). This CDR3 has 17 amino acids. V was trimmed by 3 bases and J by 2 bases, leaving 17 bases between them. From germline, CDR1 is LGHDT and CDR2 YNNKEL (reference sequence). In nucleotides, the CDR3 is TGTGCCAGCAGCCATCCCGGACGGGGGGCCCCCTACAATGAGCAGTTCTTC. Residues: CASSHPGRGAPYNEQFF.

In this sample, this clonotype turned up many times. This sequence joins TRBV6-6 and TRBJ2-5; no definite D call. The CDR3 spans 14 residues. The V end lost 0 bases, the J end lost 2 bases, and 7 bases lay between the germline ends. Looked up from germline, CDR1 is MNHNY and CDR2 is SVGAGI (reference sequence). CDR3 residues: CASSYSSRQETQYF. As DNA, the CDR3 is TGTGCCAGCAGTTACTCGTCACGTCAAGAGACCCAGTACTTC.

This clonotype was found a few times. The V gene is TRBV11-2, the J gene TRBJ2-1; D is perhaps TRBD1 or TRBD2 (6 bases each). Trimming stripped 0 bases from V and 6 bases from J, with 12 bases between. CDR1 is SGHAT and CDR2 is FQNNGV in the germline V gene. The length of the CDR3 is 15 residues. CDR3 sequence (DNA): TGTGCCAGCAGCTTAGAGAGGGGGGCGGTCAATGAGCAGTTCTTC. Translation gives CASSLERGAVNEQFF.

J is TRBJ2-7 and V is TRBV7-8; 7 nucleotides match TRBD1. CDR3 size: 14 residues. Trimming took 5 bases from V and 2 from J; bases not matched to a gene: 6. Per the germline V gene, CDR1 is SGHVS and CDR2 is FQNEAQ. The CDR3 DNA follows: TGTGCCAGCAGCCTAAAACAGGGGCCCTACGAGCAGTACTTC. Translated, it gives CASSLKQGPYEQYF.

This chain joins TRBV6-2 or TRBV6-3 and TRBJ2-7; D perhaps matches TRBD2 (6 bases). The CDR3 loop spans 13 amino acids. V was cut by 4 bases and J by 5 bases, with 12 bases left in between. From germline, CDR1 is MNHEY and CDR2 SVGEGT. The CDR3 here is CASSLGTHNEQYV. The CDR3, as DNA: TGTGCCAGCAGTTTAGGGACTCACAACGAGCAGTACGTC.

This rearrangement joins TRBV7-2 to TRBJ1-2, with 11 positions matching TRBD1. The junction had 16 bases not matched to a gene; V was cut back by 4 bases and J by 3 bases. Germline-derived CDR1 and CDR2 are SGHTA and FQGNSA. The CDR3 extends over 19 amino acids. CDR3 sequence: CASSSQSPLDRGLDYGYTF. DNA of the CDR3: TGTGCCAGCAGCTCCCAATCCCCTCTGGACAGGGGGCTAGACTATGGCTACACCTTC.

V usage is TRBV7-6 and J usage is TRBJ2-2; 10 bases are a match to TRBD1. The CDR3 contains 14 residues. After removal of 5 bases from V and 9 bases from J, the junction contained 6 bases not matched to a gene. Per the germline V gene, CDR1 is SGHVS and CDR2 is FNYEAQ. The CDR3 protein is CASSEGQGYRELFF. DNA of the CDR3: TGTGCCAGCAGCGAGGGACAGGGGTACCGGGAGCTGTTTTTT.

This clonotype occurred many times. The chain carries TRBV6-5 and TRBJ2-3; tentative D call: TRBD2 (5 bases). Germline CDR1 and CDR2: MNHEY and SVGAGI. This CDR3 comprises 17 residues. The ends were cut back, 0 bases at V and 1 base at J, with 14 bases in the middle. CDR3 region: CASSYSSEGLGTDTQYF. Here the CDR3 DNA reads TGTGCCAGCAGTTACTCCTCCGAGGGTCTCGGCACAGATACGCAGTATTTT.

This clonotype appeared many times. V and J are TRBV5-5 and TRBJ2-7, with D tentatively TRBD1 (6 bases). V was pared by 4 bases and J by 3 bases, with 14 bases between. CDR3 size: 14 residues. The germline V gene encodes CDR1 SGHKS and CDR2 YYEKEE (reference sequence). The CDR3 DNA follows: TGTGCCAGCAGCCGCCCACAGGGATTCTACGAGCAGTACTTC. It yields the protein CASSRPQGFYEQYF.

This clonotype was observed a handful of times. This rearrangement joins TRBV6-2 or TRBV6-3 to TRBJ2-7, with TRBD2 matching over 8 bases. Losses at the gene ends were 2 bases for V and 0 bases for J; bases not matched to a gene: 6. The CDR3 length is 16 residues. CDR1 is MNHEY, CDR2 SVGEGT, per germline. The DNA for the CDR3 is TGTGCCAGCAGTTACCTCCGGGGGGGGGCCTCCTACGAGCAGTACGTC. This sequence encodes CASSYLRGGASYEQYV.

The CDR3 region is CASSSRQGEYNEQFF. For the CDR3, the DNA is TGTGCCAGCAGTTCGAGGCAGGGGGAATACAATGAGCAGTTCTTC. This chain connects TRBV6-2 or TRBV6-3 to TRBJ2-1, with 7 bases matching TRBD1. Per the germline V gene, CDR1 is MNHEY and CDR2 is SVGEGT. The V segment lost 4 bases and the J segment 4 bases; nucleotides outside the gene matches: 7. This CDR3 contains 15 residues.

V usage is TRBV10-3 and J usage is TRBJ1-2; D call uncertain. Trimming stripped 11 bases from V and 8 bases from J, with 15 bases between. The CDR3 covers 11 residues. CDR1 and CDR2 (germline): ENHRY, SYGVKD. CDR3 sequence (DNA): TGTGCCCTCTTGGGAAGGGAGGGCTACACCTTC. Amino acids: CALLGREGYTF.

This clonotype was observed a few times. The chain recombines TRBV5-4 with TRBJ1-5; 7 nucleotides agree with TRBD1. The CDR3 is made up of 15 amino acids. The V gene end was trimmed by 2 bases and the J gene end by 4 bases; junction bases not matched to a gene: 6. Germline V gene sequence: CDR1 SGHNT, CDR2 YYREEE (reference sequence). The CDR3 spells CASSFKGAGNQPQHF. The CDR3 coding sequence is TGTGCCAGCAGCTTTAAGGGGGCCGGGAATCAGCCCCAGCATTTT.

The chain is built from TRBV27 and TRBJ2-2; D remains unclear. Per germline, CDR1 MNHEY and CDR2 SMNVEV (reference sequence). CDR3 length equals 16 residues. V lost 2 bases and J lost 2, with 12 bases in between. The CDR3 is CASSLTVSLNTGELFF. The CDR3 DNA sequence: TGTGCCAGCAGTTTAACAGTCAGCTTAAACACCGGGGAGCTGTTTTTT.

This chain uses TRBV6-2 or TRBV6-3 with TRBJ1-1; D unclear. Germline-derived CDR1 and CDR2 are MNHEY and SVGEGT. The CDR3 loop spans 14 amino acids. V gave up 2 bases and J gave up 1 base, with 8 bases separating them. The CDR3 region has the DNA TGTGCCAGCAGTTACACTAACAAGAACACTGAAGCTTTCTTT. It codes for CASSYTNKNTEAFF.

The rearrangement links TRBV6-2 or TRBV6-3 to TRBJ2-1; D possibly corresponds to TRBD2 (6 bases). The CDR3 runs to 17 residues. V lost 4 bases, J lost 6 bases, and 22 bases lay in between. CDR1 is MNHEY, CDR2 SVGEGT, per germline. As DNA, the CDR3 is TGTGCCAGCAGTTCCCGGGACTTTCTCTTAACATTCAATGAGCAGTTCTTC. It encodes CASSSRDFLLTFNEQFF.